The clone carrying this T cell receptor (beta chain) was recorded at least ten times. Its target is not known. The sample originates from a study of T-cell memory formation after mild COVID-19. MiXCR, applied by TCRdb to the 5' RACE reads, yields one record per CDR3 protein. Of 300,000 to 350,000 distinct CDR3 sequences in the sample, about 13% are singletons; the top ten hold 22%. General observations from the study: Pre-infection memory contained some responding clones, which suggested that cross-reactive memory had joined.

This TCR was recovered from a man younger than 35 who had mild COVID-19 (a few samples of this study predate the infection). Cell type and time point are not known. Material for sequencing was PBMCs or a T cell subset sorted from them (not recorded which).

The chain's CDR3 is CASFSGRTIYF. CDR3 DNA sequence: TGTGCCAGCTTCAGCGGACGCACCATATATTTT. This chain uses TRBV6-5 with TRBJ1-3; no reliable D call. Germline loops: CDR1 MNHEY, CDR2 SVGAGI. The CDR3 extends over 11 amino acids. V was clipped by 8 bases and J by 9 bases, with 11 bases between them.